The rows below give T cell receptor beta chains drawn from one sample of a study of blood T cell repertoires in COVID-19. Sequenced by immunoSEQ multiplex PCR; TCRdb stores in-frame clones only, minus some. The profile shows nearly 55,000 clones, more than 60% of them singletons. The sample was peripheral blood. The receptors come from a human donor with active or convalescent COVID-19. The donor label of this sample is uncertain. Each CDR3 is given with its conserved first and last residue. The D gene is left open where the match is weak. Clone sizes are given selectively: once, few, many, or a class where the clone is expanded.

d_call	v_call	clone_size	j_call	cdr3_nt	cdr3_aa
-	TRBV2	-	TRBJ2-3	TGTGCCAGCAGTGAACAGGACACCACTTTTCGGGTTACGCAGTATTTT	CASSEQDTTFRVTQYF
TRBD1	TRBV4-1	-	TRBJ1-3	TGCGCCAGCAGCCAACAGGGACAGGGGGGGTACACCATATATTTT	CASSQQGQGGYTIYF
-	TRBV7-2	few	TRBJ1-5	TGTGCCAGCAGCTTAAGTTACACGCACAATCAGCCCCAGCATTTT	CASSLSYTHNQPQHF
TRBD1	TRBV27	-	TRBJ1-1	TGTGCCAGCAGTCAACCCGGGACAGGGACTGAAGCTTTCTTT	CASSQPGTGTEAFF
-	TRBV18	-	TRBJ1-3	TGTGCCAGCTCACCAGTCAGTGTCAACTCTGGAAACACCATATATTTT	CASSPVSVNSGNTIYF
TRBD2	TRBV9	few	TRBJ2-1	TGTGCCAGCAGCGCAGTTGTTAGCGGGCCGCATGAGCAGTTCTTC	CASSAVVSGPHEQFF
-	TRBV30	many	TRBJ1-2	TGTGCCTCCTCTGGCAGGGCTGGAACCTATGGCTACACCTTC	CASSGRAGTYGYTF
-	TRBV11-3	-	TRBJ2-3	TGTGCCAGCAGCGGAAGGCGGGGGCGCACCAGCCTTAGACGCACAGATACGCAGTATTTT	CASSGRRGRTSLRRTDTQYF
TRBD2	TRBV29-1	-	TRBJ2-1	TGCAGCGAAACTAGCGGGTTGATGAATGAGCAGTTCTTC	CSETSGLMNEQFF
TRBD1	TRBV10-1	-	TRBJ1-4	TGCGCCAGCAGTACCGGGACAGGAGGTGAAAAACTGTTTTTT	CASSTGTGGEKLFF
TRBD1	TRBV9	-	TRBJ1-2	TGTGCCAGCAGCTCAGGACAGGGGTCAGACTACACCTTC	CASSSGQGSDYTF
-	TRBV18	-	TRBJ2-2	TGTGCCAGCTCACCCGTTAATGGACAGATCGGGGAGCTGTTTTTT	CASSPVNGQIGELFF
TRBD1	TRBV5-6	-	TRBJ1-1	TGTGCCAGCAGCTTAAGACAGGGCTATAACACTGAAGCTTTCTTT	CASSLRQGYNTEAFF
TRBD1	TRBV7-9	-	TRBJ2-7	TGTGCCAGCAGCTCGACCTCCACAGGGGCCGAGCAGTACTTC	CASSSTSTGAEQYF
TRBD1	TRBV5-1	-	TRBJ1-6	TGCGCCAGCAGCTTGAGAGGACAGGGAAGTTCACCCCTCCACTTT	CASSLRGQGSSPLHF
TRBD1	TRBV9	-	TRBJ1-1	TGTGCCAGCAGCGCACACAGGGGGCTACAAGCTTTCTTT	CASSAHRGLQAFF
-	TRBV19	few	TRBJ1-2	TGTGCCAGTAGGAACGCGGTTACTAACTATGGCTACACCTTC	CASRNAVTNYGYTF
TRBD1	TRBV5-8	-	TRBJ1-4	TGTGCCAGCAGCCGAGGAAACCTGGACAGGGAGGAAAAACTGTTTTTT	CASSRGNLDREEKLFF
TRBD1	TRBV4-1	-	TRBJ2-1	TGCGCCAGCAGCCAAATATCAGGGGGCCCTCGGGTAGAGCAGTTCTTC	CASSQISGGPRVEQFF
TRBD2	TRBV6-2/TRBV6-3	-	TRBJ2-7	TGTGCCAGCAGTTACTCGTCCCAGCGCGAGTTAGCGGGGTCATCCTACGAGCAGTACTTC	CASSYSSQRELAGSSYEQYF
TRBD1	TRBV6-5	once	TRBJ2-7	TGTGCCAGCGGGACGACAGGGGGGTACTACGAGCAGTACTTC	CASGTTGGYYEQYF
-	TRBV7-2	-	TRBJ2-5	TGTGCCAGCAGCTTCACAGGGTCCCAGTACTTC	CASSFTGSQYF
TRBD1	TRBV6-5	few	TRBJ1-5	TGTGCCAGCACCCCTCAGGACAGGACTAATCAGCCCCAGCATTTT	CASTPQDRTNQPQHF
TRBD2	TRBV3-1/TRBV3-2	-	TRBJ2-1	TGTGCCAGCAGTCAAGCGGGATTCGGCTTCAATGAGCAGTTCTTC	CASSQAGFGFNEQFF
TRBD1	TRBV28	few	TRBJ1-1	TGTGCCAGCAGGGGGGGACAGCAGAACACTGAAGCTTTCTTT	CASRGGQQNTEAFF
-	TRBV5-1	-	TRBJ2-2	TGCGCCAGCAGCTTTCAGGGGCAAAACACCGGGGAGCTGTTTTTT	CASSFQGQNTGELFF
-	TRBV6-2/TRBV6-3	-	TRBJ1-2	TGTGCCAGCAGTTCCCGCCCGGGCTATGGCTACACCTTC	CASSSRPGYGYTF
TRBD1	TRBV5-4	-	TRBJ1-2	TGTGCCAGCACCCGGACAGGGGGTTTTGGAGGCTACACCTTC	CASTRTGGFGGYTF
-	TRBV6-5	once	TRBJ1-5	TGTGCCAGTGGAGACAGGTGGGACCAGCCCCAGCATTTT	CASGDRWDQPQHF
TRBD1	TRBV5-8	-	TRBJ1-4	TGTGCCAGCAGCTTCCGGGACAGTTCCAATGAAAAACTGTTTTTT	CASSFRDSSNEKLFF
-	TRBV5-4	-	TRBJ1-6	TGTGCCAGCAGCGTTGAAATTCGACAGGCCGGGAATTCACCCCTCCACTTT	CASSVEIRQAGNSPLHF
-	TRBV19	-	TRBJ2-7	TGTGCCAGTAGTATCTCCTTCGCAGGGCCTTACGAGCAGTACTTC	CASSISFAGPYEQYF
-	TRBV7-2	few	TRBJ1-2	TGTGCCAGCAGTTTACAGGGAAATCAAAACTATGGCTACACCTTC	CASSLQGNQNYGYTF
TRBD1	TRBV6-5	-	TRBJ1-2	TGTGCCAGCAGGGAGGGACAGGGAGCTTACTATGGCTACACCTTC	CASREGQGAYYGYTF